One and the same sample provided the 9 T cell receptor beta chains below, sequenced in a study of cytomegalovirus exposure and HLA in healthy donors. PCR primers comprised 60 Vbeta and 13 Jbeta primers. The method was immunoSEQ multiplex PCR; TCRdb's version includes in-frame clones alone and lacks a portion of them. The sample lists 95,000 to 100,000 clones; roughly 80% were seen once. The sequenced sample consisted of PBMCs. The receptors originated from a man aged 40-50 years in good health and CMV-seropositive.

The gene calls are TRBV5-1 and TRBJ1-1, with D possibly TRBD1 on 5 matching bases. This CDR3 spans 13 amino acids. The V end lost 0 bases, the J end lost 12 bases, and 15 bases lay between the germline ends. Germline V CDR1 and CDR2: SGHRS, YFSETQ. As DNA, the CDR3 is TGCGCCAGCAGCTTGGCTAAGGGGTCGCAAACTTTCTTT. It translates to CASSLAKGSQTFF.

As concerns this clone: One end of the junction varies from germline; a read error may be responsible. The chain joins TRBV7-9 to TRBJ1-1; 9 nucleotides agree with TRBD1. This CDR3 spans 16 amino acids. Germline V gives CDR1 SEHNR, CDR2 FQNEAQ (reference sequence). The DNA for the CDR3 is TGTTCCAGCAGCGGACGGACAGGGGTAATGAACACTGAAGCTTTCTTT. This sequence encodes CSSSGRTGVMNTEAFF.

V and J are TRBV7-9 and TRBJ1-5; unclear D gene. Trimming left V 2 bases short and J 4 bases short, with 6 bases between. Germline loops: CDR1 SEHNR, CDR2 FQNEAQ (reference sequence). This CDR3 contains 13 residues. The CDR3: CASSLSVNQPQHF. The CDR3 DNA sequence: TGTGCCAGCAGCTTATCAGTTAATCAGCCCCAGCATTTT.

The table lists this clone with a few counts. This chain joins TRBV7-9 and TRBJ1-6; a weak D match, TRBD1 (5 bases). The CDR3 consists of 15 residues. Germline V gives CDR1 SEHNR, CDR2 FQNEAQ (reference sequence). The V gene lost 5 bases and the J gene lost 8 bases, with 16 bases spanning the gap. The CDR3 DNA is TGTGCCAGCAGCCCCAGGGCGGTCGGTGATTCACCCCTCCACTTT. Translated: CASSPRAVGDSPLHF.

The chain carries TRBV9 and TRBJ2-2; no firm D call. The germline V gene has CDR1 SGDLS and CDR2 YYNGEE. The CDR3 runs to 14 residues. Trimming shortened V by 3 bases and J by 2 bases, and 8 bases separated the two germline ends. CDR3 in amino acids: CASSATVNTGELFF. CDR3 DNA: TGTGCCAGCAGCGCTACAGTTAACACCGGGGAGCTGTTTTTT.

This chain joins TRBV6-1 and TRBJ1-2; D gene unclear. Trimming stripped 1 base from V and 5 bases from J, with 11 bases between. Germline-derived CDR1 and CDR2 are MNHNS and SASEGT. The CDR3 runs to 14 residues. CDR3 sequence (DNA): TGTGCCAGCAGTGAAGGGTACCGGACTTATGGCTACACCTTC. Translated: CASSEGYRTYGYTF.

The V gene is TRBV4-2, the J gene TRBJ1-2; D gene ambiguous. Trimming cost V 0 bases and J 0 bases, with 8 bases left between them. Germline CDR1 is LGHNA and CDR2 is YNFKEQ. This CDR3 is 15 amino acids long. CDR3 coding DNA: TGTGCCAGCAGCCAAGATTACGGTTCTAACTATGGCTACACCTTC. Its protein product is CASSQDYGSNYGYTF.

The rearrangement uses TRBV7-6 and TRBJ2-5, with TRBD2 matching 7 bases. The CDR3 spans 15 residues. Germline V gene sequence: CDR1 SGHVS, CDR2 FNYEAQ. Germline trimming cut 0 bases from V and 5 bases from J; bases unmatched to any gene: 6. Written as DNA, the CDR3 is TGTGCCAGCAGCTTAGCGCCGGGTAGCGGGGAGACCCAGTACTTC. Amino acids: CASSLAPGSGETQYF.

V gene TRBV19 combines with J gene TRBJ1-5; D unclear. V shed 4 bases and J shed 9 bases, with 16 bases lying between them. The CDR3 contains 14 residues. Germline V gene sequence: CDR1 LNHDA, CDR2 SQIVND (reference sequence). The CDR3 sequence: CASSTSTAGGPQHF. The DNA of the CDR3 is TGTGCCAGTAGTACCTCGACCGCGGGAGGGCCCCAGCATTTT.